This entry lists 17 T cell receptor beta chains sequenced from one sample in a study of shared clonotypes between healthy human individuals. Naive CD8 cells comprised CD45RO-negative, CCR7-positively selected cells, excluding terminally differentiated effector memory CD45RA+ cells. Some clones are missing from TCRdb's copy, which holds only in-frame ones; the method was immunoSEQ multiplex PCR. The sample includes around 2.1 million clones, more than 85% of them seen just once. Source material: naive CD8+ T cells from PBMCs. These receptors were obtained from a man between 18 and 29 years old in good health. Some clones in this sample may be carry-over from other donors' samples.

This rearrangement joins TRBV9 to TRBJ2-7, with 7 bases matching TRBD1. The ends lost 4 bases at V and 0 bases at J; junction bases unmatched: 10. This CDR3 is built from 16 residues. CDR1 and CDR2 (germline): SGDLS, YYNGEE. CDR3 nucleotides: TGTGCCAGCAGCCACGCGACCGGGACAGCCTCCTACGAGCAGTACTTC. It specifies CASSHATGTASYEQYF.

This clone was found a few times. The CDR3 sequence is CASSDGTTNTEAFF. CDR3 coding DNA: TGTGCCAGCAGTGACGGCACCACGAACACTGAAGCTTTCTTT. This chain links TRBV2 with TRBJ1-1; D gene unclear. The V end was cut by 3 bases, the J end by 1 base, with 9 bases between. From germline, CDR1 is SNHLY and CDR2 FYNNEI. CDR3 size: 14 residues.

The chain's CDR3 is CASNPGGGDSYEQYF. In DNA, the CDR3 is TGTGCCAGCAACCCCGGGGGGGGAGACTCCTACGAGCAGTACTTC. The rearrangement uses TRBV28 and TRBJ2-7; the match to TRBD2 covers 8 bases. J was trimmed by 0 bases and V by 7 bases; bases with no gene match: 8. This CDR3 spans 15 amino acids. The germline CDR1 and CDR2 sequences are MDHEN and SYDVKM.

This clone appeared a few times. This chain joins TRBV27 and TRBJ2-7; no clear D. CDR3 length equals 13 residues. Looked up from germline, CDR1 is MNHEY and CDR2 is SMNVEV (reference sequence). V was shortened by 3 bases and J by 6 bases, with 12 bases between the two germline ends. CDR3 DNA: TGTGCCAGCAGTTTGTTTCCTACTGGCGAGCAGTACTTC. Protein sequence: CASSLFPTGEQYF.

The genes are TRBV29-1 and TRBJ2-2, with 15 bases lining up with TRBD2. J lost 7 bases, V lost 6 bases, and 6 bases had no gene match. This CDR3 has 15 amino acids. Germline V gives CDR1 SQVTM, CDR2 ANQGSEA. The CDR3 nucleotides read TGCAGCGTGCTCGGACTAGCGGGAGGGAGCGGGGAGCTGTTTTTT. Amino acid sequence: CSVLGLAGGSGELFF.

This chain uses TRBV2 with TRBJ2-7; TRBD1 is a possible D gene (5 bases). V lost 9 bases and J lost 2, with 14 bases in between. Per the germline V gene, CDR1 is SNHLY and CDR2 is FYNNEI. The CDR3 runs to 13 residues. The CDR3 DNA reads TGTGCCAGAAGGGGTGACGGAACCTACGAGCAGTACTTC. Amino acid sequence: CARRGDGTYEQYF.

With respect to this clone: The sample carries other DNA sequences with the same CDR3. The V call is TRBV6-5, the J call TRBJ1-1; D is perhaps TRBD1 (5 bases). The CDR3 contains 15 residues. The germline V gene encodes CDR1 MNHEY and CDR2 SVGAGI. The V end lost 3 bases, the J end lost 0 bases, and 11 bases lay between the germline ends. The CDR3 spells CASSYGQGLNTEAFF. CDR3 nucleotides: TGTGCCAGCAGTTATGGGCAGGGCCTGAACACTGAAGCTTTCTTT.

This chain joins TRBV7-3 and TRBJ2-7, with TRBD2 identical over 7 bases. The CDR3 covers 18 residues. V lost 5 bases, J lost 3 bases, and 19 bases stayed unmatched. Germline V gene data show CDR1 as SGHTA and CDR2 as FQGTGA. CDR3 nucleotides: TGTGCCAGCAGCCCCGGTCCGAGCGGGACTCGTAATTTCTACGAGCAGTACTTC. Translation gives CASSPGPSGTRNFYEQYF.

This chain connects TRBV11-2 to TRBJ1-3, with TRBD1 as a possible D gene (5 bases). Germline V lookup: CDR1 SGHAT, CDR2 FQNNGV. The CDR3 has 16 residues. V was shortened by 5 bases and J by 0 bases, with 14 bases between the two germline ends. The CDR3 DNA reads as TGTGCCAGCAGCGGACGTCAGGGTCCCTCTGGAAACACCATATATTTT. Translating gives CASSGRQGPSGNTIYF.

The V gene is TRBV13, the J gene TRBJ2-7; 7 nucleotides agree with TRBD2. CDR1 PRHDT and CDR2 FYEKMQ come from the germline V gene (reference sequence). The CDR3 contains 15 residues. V was clipped by 5 bases and J by 5 bases; unmatched bases: 12. CDR3 residues: CASSGRGVSGNEQYF. CDR3 coding DNA: TGTGCCAGCAGCGGCCGGGGGGTATCGGGTAACGAGCAGTACTTC.

This clone was observed once. The CDR3 region is CAISGGNYEQYF. As DNA, the CDR3 is TGTGCCATCAGTGGGGGGAACTACGAGCAGTACTTC. The J gene is TRBJ2-7, the V gene TRBV10-3; the D gene could be TRBD1 or TRBD2 (5 bases each). CDR1 is ENHRY and CDR2 is SYGVKD in the germline V gene. The length of the CDR3 is 12 residues. With 4 bases removed from V and 3 bases from J, the gap between germline ends came to 7 bases.

This CDR3 reads CASSRDGTGLTNYEQYF. The CDR3 coding sequence is TGTGCCAGCAGCCGAGATGGGACAGGCCTAACCAACTACGAGCAGTACTTC. The gene calls are TRBV7-9 and TRBJ2-7, with TRBD1 identical over 8 bases. J lost 3 bases, V lost 5 bases, and 15 bases had no gene match. Germline assignment: CDR1 SEHNR and CDR2 FQNEAQ (reference sequence). This CDR3 is built from 17 residues.

The V gene is TRBV19, the J gene TRBJ2-1; 13 bases align to TRBD2. This CDR3 region has 16 residues. Germline values: CDR1 LNHDA, CDR2 SQIVND (reference sequence). The trim removed 3 bases at V and 7 bases at J, leaving 6 bases unmatched. The CDR3 DNA reads TGTGCCAGTAGTATCGGACTAGCGGGAGATAATAATGAGCAGTTCTTC. Translation: CASSIGLAGDNNEQFF. The full variable domain, its missing parts supplied by reference TRBV19 and TRBJ2-1, is DGGITQSPKYLFRKEGQNVTLSCEQNLNHDAMYWYRQDPGQGLRLIYYSQIVNDFQKGDIAEGYSVSREKKESFPLTVTSAQKNPTAFYLCASSIGLAGDNNEQFFGPGTRLTVL.

This chain links TRBV7-2 with TRBJ2-7, with 9 bases aligning to TRBD1. V shed 4 bases and J 7 bases; nucleotides not matched to a gene: 14. Germline V gene data show CDR1 as SGHTA and CDR2 as FQGNSA. The CDR3 totals 16 residues. As DNA, the CDR3 is TGTGCCAGCAGCTCGCGACGGGGACAGGGTCGAGGAGAGCAGTACTTC. Its translation is CASSSRRGQGRGEQYF.

This chain uses TRBV7-2 with TRBJ2-3, with D unresolved. From germline, CDR1 is SGHTA and CDR2 FQGNSA. V was shortened by 5 bases and J by 2 bases, with 17 bases between the two germline ends. CDR3 length: 16 amino acids. The CDR3 DNA is TGTGCCAGCAGCCCCGAGCCCAATTTATTCACAGATACGCAGTATTTT. Translating it yields CASSPEPNLFTDTQYF.

This chain joins TRBV19 and TRBJ1-2; D perhaps matches TRBD1 (6 bases). The CDR3 spans 14 residues. Germline CDR1 and CDR2: LNHDA and SQIVND (reference sequence). V gave up 6 bases and J gave up 0 bases, with 11 bases separating them. In DNA form, the CDR3 reads TGTGCCAGTAGAACGGGACAAACTAACTATGGCTACACCTTC. As protein: CASRTGQTNYGYTF.

V is TRBV5-5 and J is TRBJ2-7; the D is unclear. Trimming took 2 bases from V and 9 from J, leaving 15 bases between them. Per germline, CDR1 SGHKS and CDR2 YYEKEE (reference sequence). This CDR3 region has 13 residues. CDR3 loop: CASSLGRVGGQYF. CDR3 nucleotide sequence: TGTGCCAGCAGCTTAGGGCGAGTAGGTGGGCAGTACTTC.